A single sample is the source of the 13 T cell receptor beta chains below, sequenced in a study of T-cell memory formation after mild COVID-19. TCRdb called the 5' RACE reads again in MiXCR, with one record for every CDR3 protein. The data contain about 340,000 distinct CDR3 sequences, under 15% of them seen just once; the ten biggest clones take up about a fifth. Material: PBMCs or a T cell subset sorted from them (not recorded which). The source is a man in his late teens or twenties who had mild COVID-19 (a few samples of this study predate the infection). Cell type and time point are not known.

The table lists this clonotype with many counts. This chain joins TRBV7-9 and TRBJ2-1, with 7 bases that match TRBD2. The CDR3 is 13 amino acids. Trimming removed 1 base from V and 9 bases from J; junction bases left unmatched: 3. The germline CDR1 and CDR2 sequences are SEHNR and FQNEAQ (reference sequence). CDR3 amino acids: CASSLVGGGEQFF. CDR3 DNA sequence: TGTGCCAGCAGCTTAGTTGGCGGGGGTGAGCAGTTCTTC.

The chain combines TRBV6-1 with TRBJ2-7, with TRBD1 identical over 8 bases. The CDR3 contains 14 residues. In germline, CDR1 is MNHNS, CDR2 SASEGT. The ends lost 5 bases at V and 7 bases at J; junction bases unmatched: 10. This CDR3 reads CASSRATGAGEQYV. DNA for the CDR3: TGTGCCAGCAGTAGAGCGACAGGGGCGGGTGAGCAGTACGTC.

J is TRBJ2-2 and V is TRBV14; D may be TRBD1 (6 bases). Trimming took 5 bases from V and 2 from J, leaving 9 bases between them. The CDR3 runs to 14 residues. CDR1 and CDR2 (germline): SGHDN, FVKESK. This CDR3 is CASSNRVNTGELFF. CDR3 nucleotides: TGTGCCAGCAGCAACAGGGTTAACACCGGGGAGCTGTTTTTT.

This clonotype came up a few times. CDR3 in DNA: TGTGCCACCCGACAGGGGTTAGCCAAAAACATTCAGTACTTC. Translating it yields CATRQGLAKNIQYF. The gene calls are TRBV21-1 and TRBJ2-4; the DNA was not compared with TRBD1, the D call given in the table. TRBV21-1 is given as a pseudogene. The CDR3 is 14 amino acids.

V gene TRBV7-3 combines with J gene TRBJ2-1; the match to TRBD2 covers 10 bases. V lost 1 base to trimming and J lost 9 bases; unmatched junction nucleotides: 6. CDR1 and CDR2 from the germline V gene are SGHTA and FQGTGA. This CDR3 is 15 amino acids long. CDR3 nucleotides: TGTGCCAGCAGCTTAAAAGCGGGGGGGCTCATTGAGCAGTTCTTC. Protein sequence: CASSLKAGGLIEQFF.

This clonotype has just one count. This sequence joins TRBV2 and TRBJ2-2, with 9 bases that match TRBD1. Germline CDR1 is SNHLY and CDR2 is FYNNEI. The CDR3 extends over 15 amino acids. The trim removed 9 bases at V and 6 bases at J, leaving 11 bases unmatched. The CDR3 is CASFRGQGVAGELFF. In DNA form, the CDR3 reads TGTGCCAGTTTCCGGGGACAGGGTGTGGCCGGGGAGCTGTTTTTT.

This clonotype was seen many times. This sequence joins TRBV5-1 and TRBJ2-5, with TRBD1 identical over 7 bases. V gave up 4 bases and J gave up 0 bases; unmatched junction bases: 3. This CDR3 is built from 14 residues. The germline CDR1 and CDR2 sequences are SGHRS and YFSETQ. The CDR3 sequence: CASSPGQYQETQYF. The CDR3 DNA reads as TGCGCCAGCAGCCCGGGACAGTACCAAGAGACCCAGTACTTC.

The V call is TRBV7-2, the J call TRBJ1-1, with D hard to call. V lost 1 base and J 4 bases, leaving 10 bases between the germline ends. In germline, CDR1 is SGHTA, CDR2 FQGNSA. The CDR3 length is 14 residues. As DNA, the CDR3 is TGTGCCAGCAGCTTAGTCGAGGGAGGCACTGAAGCTTTCTTT. It specifies CASSLVEGGTEAFF.

The sample holds many counts of this clonotype. This chain links TRBV12-3 or TRBV12-4 with TRBJ1-3; D might be TRBD1 (5 bases). CDR3 length: 14 residues. V was cut by 6 bases and J by 8 bases, with 17 bases left in between. The chain's CDR3 is CASSLRHLGDTIYF. Written as DNA, the CDR3 is TGTGCCAGCAGCTTAAGACACCTAGGGGACACCATATATTTT.

This clonotype has only a few counts. The chain is built from TRBV7-3 and TRBJ2-7, with D possibly being TRBD2 (6 bases). CDR1 is SGHTA, CDR2 FQGTGA, per germline. This CDR3 comprises 14 residues. V gave up 4 bases and J gave up 0 bases, with 10 bases separating them. This CDR3 is CASSSAGSSYEQYF. CDR3 sequence (DNA): TGTGCCAGCAGCTCGGCGGGGAGCTCCTACGAGCAGTACTTC.

This rearrangement joins TRBV5-1 to TRBJ2-2, with D perhaps matching TRBD1 or TRBD2 (7 bases each). This CDR3 has 14 residues. Deletions cut 10 bases from V and 0 bases from J, with 13 bases between. Per the germline V gene, CDR1 is SGHRS and CDR2 is YFSETQ. CDR3 sequence: CASRGGTNTGELFF. The CDR3 DNA sequence: TGCGCCTCCAGGGGGGGGACGAACACCGGGGAGCTGTTTTTT.

This clonotype came up a few times. The chain links TRBV11-2 to TRBJ1-2, with 7 bases identical to TRBD1. From germline, CDR1 is SGHAT and CDR2 FQNNGV. The CDR3 is made up of 13 amino acids. Trimming cost V 4 bases and J 5 bases; bases outside gene matches: 4. CDR3 protein: CASSWDRGYGYTF. In DNA form, the CDR3 reads TGTGCCAGCAGCTGGGACAGAGGGTATGGCTACACCTTC.

In its sample, this clonotype was seen many times. The CDR3 DNA follows: TGTGCCACCAGCACCCAACTAGCGGGGGGGCAGTACTTC. Translated, it gives CATSTQLAGGQYF. This chain connects TRBV15 to TRBJ2-4; 13 bases match TRBD2. CDR3 length equals 13 residues. J was trimmed by 13 bases and V by 4 bases; bases with no gene match: 4. CDR1 is LNHNV and CDR2 is YYDKDF in the germline V gene (reference sequence).